The 12 T cell receptor beta chains presented below share a single source sample, sequenced in a study of CD8+CD57+ T cells in acquired aplastic anemia. For CDR3 and TCR beta VDJ profiling, genomic DNA was the template used. Each CDR3 protein gets one entry after TCRdb re-called the reads with MiXCR. The sample holds about 220,000 distinct CDR3 sequences, almost 35% seen once. Sequencing was performed on sorted CD4+, CD8+, or CD8+CD57+ T cells (not recorded which) from PBMCs. Receptor source: a human donor in good health, serving as a control.

This clonotype was counted many times. This chain uses TRBV7-3 with TRBJ1-1, with 7 bases matching TRBD1. From germline, CDR1 is SGHTA and CDR2 FQGTGA. With 5 bases clipped from V and 1 base from J, the junction kept 7 bases outside the gene matches. The CDR3 contains 15 residues. The CDR3 sequence: CASSQGGVTNTEAFF. CDR3 DNA: TGTGCCAGCAGCCAGGGGGGGGTAACGAACACTGAAGCTTTCTTT.

V usage is TRBV4-1 and J usage is TRBJ2-7; TRBD2 matches 11 bases. Trimming cost V 1 base and J 4 bases; bases outside gene matches: 9. The CDR3 has 17 residues. Germline CDR1 reads MGHRA; CDR2 reads YSYEKL. CDR3 DNA: TGCGCCAGCAGCCAAGTACTAGCGGGAGTTTTCGTTTACGAGCAGTACTTC. It yields the protein CASSQVLAGVFVYEQYF.

Ten or more counts support this clonotype. This chain joins TRBV20-1 and TRBJ2-5, with D uncertain. This CDR3 has 11 amino acids. Per germline, CDR1 DFQATT and CDR2 SNEGSKA (reference sequence). V was pared by 3 bases and J by 5 bases, with 7 bases between. In DNA form, the CDR3 reads TGCAGTGCTAGTCTAGGGGAGACCCAGTACTTC. Amino acids: CSASLGETQYF.

This clonotype was found many times. The chain has TRBV19 and TRBJ1-1; D gene ambiguous. CDR1 is LNHDA and CDR2 is SQIVND in the germline V gene (reference sequence). With 5 bases removed from V and 1 base from J, the gap between germline ends came to 5 bases. This CDR3 has 12 residues. DNA of the CDR3: TGTGCCAGTAGTCGGTCGAACACTGAAGCTTTCTTT. It specifies CASSRSNTEAFF.

The genes are TRBV7-9 and TRBJ1-5; D ambiguous. V was pared by 0 bases and J by 11 bases, with 14 bases between. CDR1 SEHNR and CDR2 FQNEAQ come from the germline V gene (reference sequence). CDR3 length: 14 residues. CDR3 loop: CASSLAREGETQHF. The CDR3 DNA reads TGTGCCAGCAGCTTAGCTAGGGAGGGCGAGACCCAGCATTTT.

This clonotype was recorded at least ten times. The chain couples TRBV14 to TRBJ1-6; a weak D match, TRBD1 (6 bases). V lost 0 bases, J lost 9 bases, and 18 bases lay in between. This CDR3 spans 17 amino acids. Germline V gene lookup returns CDR1 SGHDN and CDR2 FVKESK. In nucleotides, the CDR3 is TGTGCCAGCAGCCAAGACGTAAAACAGGGTCGAAGTTCACCCCTCCACTTT. Residues: CASSQDVKQGRSSPLHF.

V and J are TRBV6-1 and TRBJ1-6, with D unclear. Trimming shortened V by 6 bases and J by 9 bases, and 15 bases separated the two germline ends. This CDR3 comprises 14 residues. Germline CDR1 MNHNS, CDR2 SASEGT. CDR3 DNA sequence: TGTGCCAGCAGCGAAAAAATAGGAATTTCACCCCTCCACTTT. Translated: CASSEKIGISPLHF.

CDR3 in DNA: TGTGCCACCGGTTCAGGGCGGGACACTGAAGCTTTCTTT. Amino acids: CATGSGRDTEAFF. V and J are TRBV24-1 and TRBJ1-1; D is possibly TRBD1 (5 bases). The CDR3 loop spans 13 amino acids. V lost 9 bases to trimming and J lost 3 bases, with 13 bases between them. Germline V CDR1 and CDR2: KGHDR, SFDVKD.

This clonotype was observed many times. The J gene is TRBJ1-2, the V gene TRBV6-1, with TRBD1 identical over 10 bases. The V gene's germline CDR1 is MNHNS and CDR2 SASEGT. Unmatched junction bases numbered 6, after V lost 5 bases and J lost 9 bases. This CDR3 is built from 13 residues. The CDR3 spells CASSSTGGASYTF. The CDR3 DNA follows: TGTGCCAGCAGTTCGACAGGGGGCGCGAGCTACACCTTC.

The table lists this clonotype with a few counts. The junction departs from germline at one end; a sequencing error may be responsible. The genes are TRBV10-1 and TRBJ2-7; D remains ambiguous. The CDR3 length is 12 residues. In germline, CDR1 is WNHNN, CDR2 SYGVQD (reference sequence). DNA for the CDR3: TGTGCCAGCTCCGTAAGTTGGGGCGAGCAGTACTTC. Protein: CASSVSWGEQYF.

The V and J genes are TRBV19 and TRBJ1-1, with D possibly being TRBD1 (6 bases). The CDR3 extends over 17 amino acids. Trimming pared 1 base from V and 1 base from J, leaving 16 bases between. The V gene's germline CDR1 is LNHDA and CDR2 SQIVND (reference sequence). The CDR3 is CASSIAGPTGTNTEAFF. The CDR3 DNA follows: TGTGCCAGTAGTATAGCAGGGCCCACAGGGACGAACACTGAAGCTTTCTTT.

This clonotype was recorded at least ten times. The chain has TRBV29-1 and TRBJ2-3; 8 positions match TRBD2. The CDR3 length is 16 residues. In germline, CDR1 is SQVTM, CDR2 ANQGSEA. With V trimmed by 4 bases and J by 3 bases, 12 bases remained unmatched. The CDR3 DNA reads as TGCAGCGTTGGTCGGGGGGGGCCCTCAGGAACAGATACGCAGTATTTT. Translated, it gives CSVGRGGPSGTDTQYF.